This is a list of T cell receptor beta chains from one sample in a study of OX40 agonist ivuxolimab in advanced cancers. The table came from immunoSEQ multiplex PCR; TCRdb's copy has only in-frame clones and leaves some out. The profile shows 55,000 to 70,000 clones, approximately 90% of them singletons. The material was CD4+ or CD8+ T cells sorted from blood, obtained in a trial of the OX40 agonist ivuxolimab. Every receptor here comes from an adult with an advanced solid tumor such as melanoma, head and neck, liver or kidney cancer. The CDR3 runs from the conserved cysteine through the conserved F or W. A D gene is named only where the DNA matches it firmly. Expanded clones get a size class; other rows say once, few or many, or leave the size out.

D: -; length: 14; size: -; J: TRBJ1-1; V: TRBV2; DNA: TGTGCCAGCAGTGAGTTGGGGGCGTCCACTGAAGCTTTCTTT; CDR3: CASSELGASTEAFF
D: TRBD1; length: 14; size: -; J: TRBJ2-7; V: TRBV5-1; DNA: TGCGCCAGCAGCTGGGGACAGGGGGCCTACGAGCAGTACTTC; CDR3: CASSWGQGAYEQYF
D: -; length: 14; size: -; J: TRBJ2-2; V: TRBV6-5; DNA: TGTGCCAGCAGCCTAGTAGGGTCCACCGGGGAGCTGTTTTTT; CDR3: CASSLVGSTGELFF
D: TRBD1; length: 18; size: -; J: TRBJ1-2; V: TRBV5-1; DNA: TGCGCCAGCAGCTTGGCTTGGGACAGGGGGGCAGCTAACTATGGCTACACCTTC; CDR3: CASSLAWDRGAANYGYTF
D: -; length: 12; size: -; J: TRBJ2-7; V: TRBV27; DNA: TGTGCCAGCAGCGACTGGGGCTACGAGCAGTACTTC; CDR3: CASSDWGYEQYF
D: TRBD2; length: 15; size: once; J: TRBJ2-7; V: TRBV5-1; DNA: TGCGCCAGCAGCTTGGACGGGGGGGGCGATTACGAGCAGTACTTC; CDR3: CASSLDGGGDYEQYF
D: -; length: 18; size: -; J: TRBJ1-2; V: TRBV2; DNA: TGTGCCAGCAGTGAATTGGACCCGGGACGGAACTGGGACTATGGCTACACCTTC; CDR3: CASSELDPGRNWDYGYTF
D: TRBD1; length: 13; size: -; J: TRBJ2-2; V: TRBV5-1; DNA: TGCGCCAGCAGCCTACAGGGGAGCGGGGAGCTGTTTTTT; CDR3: CASSLQGSGELFF
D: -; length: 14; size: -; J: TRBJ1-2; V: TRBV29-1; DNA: TGCAGCGTTGAGTCGGTGGGGAACCCTCGTGGCTACACCTTC; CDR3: CSVESVGNPRGYTF
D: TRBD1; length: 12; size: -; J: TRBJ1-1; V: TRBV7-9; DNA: TGTGCCAGCAGCTTTACAGGGGGCTGGGCTTTCTTT; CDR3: CASSFTGGWAFF
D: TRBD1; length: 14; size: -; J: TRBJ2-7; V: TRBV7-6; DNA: TGTGCCAGCAGCCCAAGACAGGGGACCTACGAGCAGTACTTC; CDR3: CASSPRQGTYEQYF
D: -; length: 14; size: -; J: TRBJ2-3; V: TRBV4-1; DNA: TGCGCCAGCAGCCAATCTCTGGGCACAGATACGCAGTATTTT; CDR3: CASSQSLGTDTQYF
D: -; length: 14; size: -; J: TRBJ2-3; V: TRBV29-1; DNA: TGCAGCGTTGAGTTGACGGGGCCACATTATACGCAGTATTTT; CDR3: CSVELTGPHYTQYF
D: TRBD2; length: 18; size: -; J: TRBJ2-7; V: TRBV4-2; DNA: TGTGCCAGCAGCCGATCTCCCCAGGCGGGGGGCCTCTCCTACGAGCAGTACTTC; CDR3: CASSRSPQAGGLSYEQYF
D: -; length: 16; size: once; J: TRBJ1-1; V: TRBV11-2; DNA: TGTGCCAGCAGCCGACAGCGATCGAGCCTGAACACTGAAGCTTTCTTT; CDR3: CASSRQRSSLNTEAFF
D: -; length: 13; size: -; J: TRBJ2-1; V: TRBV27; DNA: TGTGCCAGCAGTTTAGATAGAAGGGTTGAGCAGTTCTTC; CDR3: CASSLDRRVEQFF
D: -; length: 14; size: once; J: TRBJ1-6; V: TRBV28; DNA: TGTGCCAGCAGTTTCTTGGACAACTATTCACCCCTCCACTTT; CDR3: CASSFLDNYSPLHF
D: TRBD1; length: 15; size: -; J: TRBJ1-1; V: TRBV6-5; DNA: TGTGCCAGCAGTTACTCAGGGACAGGGTACACTGAAGCTTTCTTT; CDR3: CASSYSGTGYTEAFF
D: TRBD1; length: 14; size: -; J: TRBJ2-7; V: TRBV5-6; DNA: TGTGCCAGCAGCGACATGGGGACAGCCTACGAGCAGTACTTC; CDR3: CASSDMGTAYEQYF
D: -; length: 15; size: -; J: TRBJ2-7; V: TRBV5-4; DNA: TGTGCCAGCAGCTTGTGGGCCGGAGGGCGGGACGAGCAGTACTTC; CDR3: CASSLWAGGRDEQYF
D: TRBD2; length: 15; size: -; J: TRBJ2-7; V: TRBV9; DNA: TGTGCCAGCAGCGGAGGACTAGCGTTTCCCTGGGAGCAGTACTTC; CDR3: CASSGGLAFPWEQYF
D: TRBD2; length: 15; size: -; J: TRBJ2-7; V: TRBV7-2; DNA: TGTGCCAGCAGCCCTTCTAGCGGGGGCTCCTACGAGCAGTACTTC; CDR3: CASSPSSGGSYEQYF
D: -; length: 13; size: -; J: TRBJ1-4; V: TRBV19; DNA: TGTGCCAGTAGTATACAGGGTTATGAAAAACTGTTTTTT; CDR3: CASSIQGYEKLFF
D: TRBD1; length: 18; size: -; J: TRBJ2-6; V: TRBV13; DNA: TGTGCCAGCAGCCATGAGGGACAGACCGGCTCTGGGGCCAACGTCCTGACTTTC; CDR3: CASSHEGQTGSGANVLTF